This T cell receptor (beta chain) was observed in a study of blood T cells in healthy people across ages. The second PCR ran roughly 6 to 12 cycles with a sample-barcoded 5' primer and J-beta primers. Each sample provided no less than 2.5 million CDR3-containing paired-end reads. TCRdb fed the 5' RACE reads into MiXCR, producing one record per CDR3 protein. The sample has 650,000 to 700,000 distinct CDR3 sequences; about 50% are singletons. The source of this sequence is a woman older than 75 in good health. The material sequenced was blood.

DNA of the CDR3: TGTGCCACCCTCGGAAGGGCAGGGTGGTTCTTC. It encodes CATLGRAGWFF. This sequence joins TRBV24-1 and TRBJ2-1; possible D gene TRBD1, 5 bases. The V gene lost 9 bases and the J gene lost 15 bases, with 17 bases spanning the gap. Germline V lookup: CDR1 KGHDR, CDR2 SFDVKD. The CDR3 has 11 amino acids.